This T cell receptor beta chain was sequenced during a study of blood T cell repertoires in COVID-19. Across the whole study: Acute-phase and convalescent COVID-19 samples originated in the United States, Italy and Spain.

This table comes from immunoSEQ multiplex PCR, and its TCRdb copy is limited to in-frame clones, with some not included. The data show fewer than 250,000 clones, around 90% seen once. As concerns this clone: Other DNA sequences of this sample code for an identical CDR3.

CDR1 is SGHTA and CDR2 is FQGNSA in the germline V gene. The CDR3 contains 17 residues. Trimming cost V 1 base and J 0 bases; bases outside gene matches: 6. The TCR was taken from a woman in her forties or fifties with acute COVID-19. This chain uses TRBV7-2 with TRBJ2-3; TRBD2 aligns across 8 bases. The sequenced material came from PBMCs or T cells enriched from blood (not recorded which). CDR3 DNA sequence: TGTGCCAGCAGCTTAGGCCCTAGCGGGCTTAGCACAGATACGCAGTATTTT. Protein product: CASSLGPSGLSTDTQYF.